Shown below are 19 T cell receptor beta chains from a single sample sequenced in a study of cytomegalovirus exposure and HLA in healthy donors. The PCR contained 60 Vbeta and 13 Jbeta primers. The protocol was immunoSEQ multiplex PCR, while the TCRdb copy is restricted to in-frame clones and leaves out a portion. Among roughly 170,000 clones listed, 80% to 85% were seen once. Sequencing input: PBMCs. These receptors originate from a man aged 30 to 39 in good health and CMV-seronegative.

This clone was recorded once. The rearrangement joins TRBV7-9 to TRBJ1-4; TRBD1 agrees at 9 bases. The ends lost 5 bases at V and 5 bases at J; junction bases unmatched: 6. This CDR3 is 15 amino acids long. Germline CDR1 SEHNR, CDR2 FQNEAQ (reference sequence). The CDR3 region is CASSPSGQGNEKLFF. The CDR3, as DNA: TGTGCCAGCAGCCCATCAGGACAGGGGAATGAAAAACTGTTTTTT.

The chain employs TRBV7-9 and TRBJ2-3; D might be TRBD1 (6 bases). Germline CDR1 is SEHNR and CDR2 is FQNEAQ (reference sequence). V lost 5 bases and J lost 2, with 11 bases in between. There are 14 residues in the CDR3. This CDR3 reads CASSQDSFTDTQYF. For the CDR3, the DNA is TGTGCCAGCAGCCAGGACAGTTTCACAGATACGCAGTATTTT. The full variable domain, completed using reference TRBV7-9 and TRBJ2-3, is DTGVSQNPRHKITKRGQNVTFRCDPISEHNRLYWYRQTLGQGPEFLTYFQNEAQLEKSRLLSDRFSAERPKGSFSTLEIQRTEQGDSAMYLCASSQDSFTDTQYFGPGTRLTVL.

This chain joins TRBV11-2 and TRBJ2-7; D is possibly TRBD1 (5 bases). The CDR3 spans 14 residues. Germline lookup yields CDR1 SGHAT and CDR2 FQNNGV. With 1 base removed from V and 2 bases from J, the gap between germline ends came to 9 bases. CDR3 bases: TGTGCCAGCAGCTTAGGGACATGGACCTACGAGCAGTACTTC. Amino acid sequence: CASSLGTWTYEQYF.

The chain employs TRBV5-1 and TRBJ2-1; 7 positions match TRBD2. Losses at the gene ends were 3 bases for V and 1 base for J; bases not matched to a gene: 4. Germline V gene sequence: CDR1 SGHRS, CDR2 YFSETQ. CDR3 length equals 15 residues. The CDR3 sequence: CASSSGRPSYNEQFF. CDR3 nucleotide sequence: TGCGCCAGCAGCTCCGGGAGGCCGTCCTACAATGAGCAGTTCTTC.

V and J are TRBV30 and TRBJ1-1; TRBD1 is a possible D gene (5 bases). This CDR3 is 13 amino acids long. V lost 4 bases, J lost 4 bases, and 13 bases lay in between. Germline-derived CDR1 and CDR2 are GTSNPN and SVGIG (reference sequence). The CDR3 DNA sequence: TGTGCCTGGAAGTCCTCGGGGGGCACTGAAGCTTTCTTT. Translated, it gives CAWKSSGGTEAFF.

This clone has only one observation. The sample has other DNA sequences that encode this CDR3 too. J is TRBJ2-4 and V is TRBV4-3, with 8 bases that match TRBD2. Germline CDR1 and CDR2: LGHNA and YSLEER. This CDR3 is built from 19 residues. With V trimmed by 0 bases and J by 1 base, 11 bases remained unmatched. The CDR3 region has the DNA TGCGCCAGCAGCCAAGAACTAGCGGTCCGTTTGGTGGCCAAAAACATTCAGTACTTC. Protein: CASSQELAVRLVAKNIQYF.

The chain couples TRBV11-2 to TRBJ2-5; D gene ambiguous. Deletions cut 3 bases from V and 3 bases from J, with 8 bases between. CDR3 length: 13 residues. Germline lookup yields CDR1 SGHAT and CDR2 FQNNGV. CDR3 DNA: TGTGCCAGCAGCTTTAAGTACAAAGAGACCCAGTACTTC. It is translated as CASSFKYKETQYF.

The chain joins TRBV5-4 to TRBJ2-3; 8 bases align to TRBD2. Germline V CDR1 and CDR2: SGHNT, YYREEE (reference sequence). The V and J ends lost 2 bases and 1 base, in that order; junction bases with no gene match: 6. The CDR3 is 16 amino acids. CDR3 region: CASSFTTSGRTDTQYF. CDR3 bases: TGTGCCAGCAGCTTTACAACTAGCGGCCGCACAGATACGCAGTATTTT. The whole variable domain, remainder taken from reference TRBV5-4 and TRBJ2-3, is ETGVTQSPTHLIKTRGQQVTLRCSSQSGHNTVSWYQQALGQGPQFIFQYYREEENGRGNFPPRFSGLQFPNYSSELNVNALELDDSALYLCASSFTTSGRTDTQYFGPGTRLTVL.

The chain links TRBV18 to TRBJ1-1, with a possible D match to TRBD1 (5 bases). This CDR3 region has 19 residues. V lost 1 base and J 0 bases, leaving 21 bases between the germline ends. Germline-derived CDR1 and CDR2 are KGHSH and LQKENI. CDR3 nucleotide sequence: TGTGCCAGCTCACCACTCCGAGTCTCGTTTGACAGCCTGAACACTGAAGCTTTCTTT. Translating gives CASSPLRVSFDSLNTEAFF.

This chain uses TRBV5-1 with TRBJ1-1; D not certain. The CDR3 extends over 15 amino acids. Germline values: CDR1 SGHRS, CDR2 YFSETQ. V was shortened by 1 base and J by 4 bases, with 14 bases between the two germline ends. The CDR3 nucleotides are TGCGCCAGCAGCTTGTCTGGCCAGACACTCACTGAAGCTTTCTTT. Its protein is CASSLSGQTLTEAFF.

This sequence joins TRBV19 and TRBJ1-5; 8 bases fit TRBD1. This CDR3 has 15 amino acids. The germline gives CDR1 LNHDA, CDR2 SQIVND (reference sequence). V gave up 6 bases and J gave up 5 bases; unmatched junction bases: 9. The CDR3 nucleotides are TGTGCCAGTAGGATTCCCGGACAGGGCTATCAGCCCCAGCATTTT. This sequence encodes CASRIPGQGYQPQHF.

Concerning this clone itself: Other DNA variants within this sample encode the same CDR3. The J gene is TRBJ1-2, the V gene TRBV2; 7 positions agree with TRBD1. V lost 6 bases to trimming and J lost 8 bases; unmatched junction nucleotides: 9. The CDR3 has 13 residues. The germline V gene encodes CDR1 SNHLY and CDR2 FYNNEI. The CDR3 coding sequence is TGTGCCAGCAGGGCAACAGGGGTGGGGGGCTACACCTTC. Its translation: CASRATGVGGYTF.

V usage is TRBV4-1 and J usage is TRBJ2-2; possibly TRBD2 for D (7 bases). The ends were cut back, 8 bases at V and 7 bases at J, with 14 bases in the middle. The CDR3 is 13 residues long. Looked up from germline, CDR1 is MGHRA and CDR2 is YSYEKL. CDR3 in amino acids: CASARGDIGELFF. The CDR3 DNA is TGCGCCAGCGCACGGGGGGACATCGGGGAGCTGTTTTTT.

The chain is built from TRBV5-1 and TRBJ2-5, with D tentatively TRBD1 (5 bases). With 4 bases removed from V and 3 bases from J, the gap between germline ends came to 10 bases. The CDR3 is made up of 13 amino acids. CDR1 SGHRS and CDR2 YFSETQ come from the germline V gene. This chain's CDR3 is CASSKAGKETQYF. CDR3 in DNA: TGCGCCAGCAGCAAGGCAGGGAAAGAGACCCAGTACTTC.

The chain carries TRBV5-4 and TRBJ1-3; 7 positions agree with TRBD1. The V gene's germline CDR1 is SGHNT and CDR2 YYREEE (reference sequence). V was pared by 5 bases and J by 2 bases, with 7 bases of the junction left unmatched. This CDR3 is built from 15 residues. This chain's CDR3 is CASSLTGTAGNTIYF. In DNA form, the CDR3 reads TGTGCCAGCAGTCTGACAGGGACGGCTGGAAACACCATATATTTT.

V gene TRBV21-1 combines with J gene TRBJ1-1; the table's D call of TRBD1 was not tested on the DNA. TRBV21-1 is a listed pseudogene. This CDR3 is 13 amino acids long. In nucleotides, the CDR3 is TGTGCCAGCAGCGAACGACAGGTAGCTGAAGCTTTCTTT. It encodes CASSERQVAEAFF.

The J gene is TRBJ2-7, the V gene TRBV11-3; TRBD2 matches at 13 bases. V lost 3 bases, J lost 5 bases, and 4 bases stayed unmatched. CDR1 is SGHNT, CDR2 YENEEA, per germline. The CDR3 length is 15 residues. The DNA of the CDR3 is TGTGCCAGCAGCTTGGGACTAGCGGGGAGCAACGAGCAGTACTTC. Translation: CASSLGLAGSNEQYF.

In DNA form, the CDR3 reads TGTGCCATCCAGAGGACTAGCGGGAGGGAGGCAGATACGCAGTATTTT. Encoded protein: CAIQRTSGREADTQYF. The genes are TRBV10-3 and TRBJ2-3; 15 bases align to TRBD2. Germline loops: CDR1 ENHRY, CDR2 SYGVKD. This CDR3 is 16 amino acids long. J gave up 4 bases and V 8 bases, and 7 bases lay outside the gene matches.

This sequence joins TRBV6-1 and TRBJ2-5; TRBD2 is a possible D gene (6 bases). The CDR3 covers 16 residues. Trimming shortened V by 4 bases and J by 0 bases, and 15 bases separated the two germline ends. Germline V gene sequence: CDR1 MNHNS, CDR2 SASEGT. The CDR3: CASSATEAGNQETQYF. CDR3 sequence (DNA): TGTGCCAGCAGTGCGACGGAGGCGGGGAACCAAGAGACCCAGTACTTC.